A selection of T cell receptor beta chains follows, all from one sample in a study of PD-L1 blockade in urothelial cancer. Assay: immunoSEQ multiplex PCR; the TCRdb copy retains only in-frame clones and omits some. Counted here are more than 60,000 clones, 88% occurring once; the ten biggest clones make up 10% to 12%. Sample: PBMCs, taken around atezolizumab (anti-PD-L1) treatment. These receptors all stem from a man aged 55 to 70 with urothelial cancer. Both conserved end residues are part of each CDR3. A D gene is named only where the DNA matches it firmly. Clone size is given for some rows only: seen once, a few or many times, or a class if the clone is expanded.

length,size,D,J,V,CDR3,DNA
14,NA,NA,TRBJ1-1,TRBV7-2,CASSIGGASREAFF,TGTGCCAGCAGTATAGGAGGGGCATCGCGTGAAGCTTTCTTT
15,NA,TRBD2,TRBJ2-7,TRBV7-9,CASSLEAGGAWEQYF,TGTGCCAGCAGCTTAGAGGCGGGGGGGGCTTGGGAGCAGTACTTC
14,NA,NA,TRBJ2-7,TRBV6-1,CASGVMWDTYEQYF,TGTGCCAGCGGAGTGATGTGGGACACCTACGAGCAGTACTTC
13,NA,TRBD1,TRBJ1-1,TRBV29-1,CSVPGTENTEAFF,TGCAGCGTTCCCGGGACAGAGAACACTGAAGCTTTCTTT
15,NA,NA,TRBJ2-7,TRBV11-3,CASSLGKSRDYEQYF,TGTGCCAGCAGCTTAGGGAAAAGCAGGGACTACGAGCAGTACTTC
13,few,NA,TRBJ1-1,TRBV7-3,CASSSQENTEAFF,TGTGCCAGCAGCTCACAGGAAAACACTGAAGCTTTCTTT
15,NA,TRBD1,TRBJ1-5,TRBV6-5,CASARQGVGNQPQHF,TGTGCCAGCGCCCGACAGGGGGTTGGCAATCAGCCCCAGCATTTT
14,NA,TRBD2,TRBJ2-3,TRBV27,CASRWTSGTDTQYF,TGTGCCAGCAGGTGGACTAGCGGCACAGATACGCAGTATTTT
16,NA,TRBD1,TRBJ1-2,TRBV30,CACPKTGGIRGNGYTF,TGTGCCTGTCCCAAGACAGGGGGCATTCGTGGGAATGGCTACACCTTC
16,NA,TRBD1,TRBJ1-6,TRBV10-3,CAISESPDRANSPLHF,TGTGCCATCAGTGAGAGTCCCGACAGGGCGAATTCACCCCTCCACTTT
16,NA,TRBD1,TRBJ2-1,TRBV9,CASSVVGDRGYNEQFF,TGTGCCAGCAGCGTTGTGGGGGACAGGGGATACAATGAGCAGTTCTTC